The sequence of this T cell receptor beta chain was determined in a study of cytomegalovirus exposure and HLA in healthy donors. The PCR used 60 Vbeta and 13 Jbeta primers. Sequencing used immunoSEQ multiplex PCR; TCRdb keeps in-frame clones, though not all of them. The sample spans approximately 50,000 clones; the ten largest clones claim 2.3%. V was pared by 3 bases and J by 0 bases, with 21 bases between. CDR1 is SGHRS, CDR2 YFSETQ, per germline. The length of the CDR3 is 19 residues. The specimen sequenced was PBMCs. This sequence was found in a female donor in good health and CMV-seronegative. The gene calls are TRBV5-1 and TRBJ1-4; D may be TRBD1 (5 bases). CDR3 amino acids: CASSSSDRLERATNEKLFF. CDR3 DNA: TGCGCCAGCAGCTCCTCCGACAGACTTGAGCGTGCAACTAATGAAAAACTGTTTTTT.